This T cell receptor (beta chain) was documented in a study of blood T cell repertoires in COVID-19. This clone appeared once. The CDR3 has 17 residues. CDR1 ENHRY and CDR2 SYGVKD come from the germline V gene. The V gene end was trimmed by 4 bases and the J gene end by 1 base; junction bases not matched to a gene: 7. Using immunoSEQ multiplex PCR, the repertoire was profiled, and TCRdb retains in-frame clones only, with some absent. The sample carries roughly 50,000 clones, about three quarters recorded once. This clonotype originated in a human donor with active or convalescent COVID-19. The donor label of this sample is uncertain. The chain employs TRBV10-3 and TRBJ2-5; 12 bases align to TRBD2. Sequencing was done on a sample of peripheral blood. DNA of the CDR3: TGTGCCATCAGTGGCTATGCGGGACTAGCGGGCCAAGAGACCCAGTACTTC. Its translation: CAISGYAGLAGQETQYF.